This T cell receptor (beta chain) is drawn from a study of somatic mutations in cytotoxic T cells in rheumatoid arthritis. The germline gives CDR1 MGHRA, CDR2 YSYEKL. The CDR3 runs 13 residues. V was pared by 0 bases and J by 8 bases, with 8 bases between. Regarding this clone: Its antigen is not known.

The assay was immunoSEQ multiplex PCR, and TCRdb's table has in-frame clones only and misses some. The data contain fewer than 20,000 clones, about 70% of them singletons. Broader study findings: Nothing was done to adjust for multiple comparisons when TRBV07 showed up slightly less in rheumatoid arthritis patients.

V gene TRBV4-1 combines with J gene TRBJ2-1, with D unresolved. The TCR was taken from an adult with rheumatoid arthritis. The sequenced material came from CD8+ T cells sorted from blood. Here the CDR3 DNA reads TGCGCCAGCAGCCAAGATGTCTGGGATGAGCAGTTCTTC. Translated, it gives CASSQDVWDEQFF.